A single sample gave rise to the 6 T cell receptor beta chains below, sequenced in a study of cytomegalovirus exposure and HLA in healthy donors. The PCR ran on 60 Vbeta and 13 Jbeta primers. Measured with immunoSEQ multiplex PCR; TCRdb has only the in-frame clones, and not every one. The sample yields about 250,000 clones, 78% seen once. The sample comprised PBMCs. These receptors came from a boy aged 5-17 years in good health and CMV-seronegative.

The chain combines TRBV9 with TRBJ2-5, with D possibly matching TRBD2 (6 bases). The length of the CDR3 is 15 residues. From germline, CDR1 is SGDLS and CDR2 YYNGEE. Trimming left V 0 bases short and J 4 bases short, with 13 bases between. CDR3 amino acids: CASSVGGRIPETQYF. DNA for the CDR3: TGTGCCAGCAGCGTAGGGGGGAGGATCCCAGAGACCCAGTACTTC.

In this sample, this clone turned up once. The rearrangement uses TRBV2 and TRBJ1-6; tentatively, D is TRBD1 (5 bases). Trimming shortened V by 1 base and J by 6 bases, and 10 bases separated the two germline ends. The CDR3 is made up of 15 amino acids. CDR1 and CDR2 (germline): SNHLY, FYNNEI. CDR3 nucleotide sequence: TGTGCCAGCAGTGAAGAACAGGCGATTAATTCACCCCTCCACTTT. It encodes CASSEEQAINSPLHF.

Notes on this clone: No DNA is shown, since the ends of the CDR3 on it are uncertain; the CDR3 is the one TCRdb lists. The rearrangement links TRBV21-1 to TRBJ2-3; whether TRBD1, the table's D call, matches the DNA was not checked. TRBV21-1 is termed a pseudogene. The CDR3 contains 16 residues when both ends are counted. This CDR3 is CASSKVGKGAQDTQYF.

This clone appeared a few times. The chain is built from TRBV5-1 and TRBJ2-1; 10 nucleotides match TRBD1. Germline CDR1 SGHRS, CDR2 YFSETQ. This CDR3 spans 15 amino acids. Germline trimming cut 3 bases from V and 6 bases from J; bases unmatched to any gene: 6. The CDR3 sequence: CASSSTGGAPNEQFF. DNA for the CDR3: TGCGCCAGCAGCTCGACAGGGGGCGCACCCAATGAGCAGTTCTTC.

The J gene is TRBJ2-7, the V gene TRBV5-8; 10 bases line up with TRBD1. V was clipped by 2 bases and J by 5 bases; unmatched bases: 10. CDR1 is SGHTS, CDR2 YDEGEE, per germline. The CDR3 is 16 amino acids. As DNA, the CDR3 is TGTGCCAGCAGCTTCTTTGTTGGACAGGGGGTCGACGAGCAGTACTTC. Its translation is CASSFFVGQGVDEQYF.

V is TRBV5-1 and J is TRBJ2-3, with a tentative D call TRBD1 (5 bases). Per the germline V gene, CDR1 is SGHRS and CDR2 is YFSETQ. V dropped 4 bases and J dropped 3 bases, with 21 bases sitting between them. There are 17 residues in the CDR3. Here the CDR3 DNA reads TGCGCCAGCAGCCGTGGATCAAGATACTCAGGGACAGATACGCAGTATTTT. Its translation is CASSRGSRYSGTDTQYF.